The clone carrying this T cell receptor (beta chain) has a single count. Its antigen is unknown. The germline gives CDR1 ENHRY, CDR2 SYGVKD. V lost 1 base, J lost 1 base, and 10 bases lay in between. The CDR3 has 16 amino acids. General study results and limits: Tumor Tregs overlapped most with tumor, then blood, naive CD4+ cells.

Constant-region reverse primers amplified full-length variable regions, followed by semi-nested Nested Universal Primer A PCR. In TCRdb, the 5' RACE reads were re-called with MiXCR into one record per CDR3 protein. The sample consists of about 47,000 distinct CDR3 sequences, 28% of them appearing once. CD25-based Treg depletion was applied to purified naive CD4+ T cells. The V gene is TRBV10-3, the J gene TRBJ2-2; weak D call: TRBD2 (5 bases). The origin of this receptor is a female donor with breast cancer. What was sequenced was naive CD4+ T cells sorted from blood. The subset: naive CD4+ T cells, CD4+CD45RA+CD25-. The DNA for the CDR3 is TGTGCCATCAGTGAGTGGTCGGGGAGGAACACCGGGGAGCTGTTTTTT. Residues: CAISEWSGRNTGELFF.